The clone carrying this T cell receptor (beta chain) was recorded once. The entry originates in a study of blood T cell repertoires in COVID-19. About the study: Whether acute or convalescent, the COVID-19 samples came from the United States, Italy and Spain. From T cells, B-cell-depleted T cells, or PBMCs came the material, which was cDNA or gDNA.

This CDR3 has 16 residues. Germline CDR1 is LNHDA and CDR2 is SQIVND (reference sequence). V lost 5 bases and J 2 bases, leaving 18 bases between the germline ends. Original data processing: Using reference gene primer amplification, nucleated cell counts were estimated. Assay used: immunoSEQ multiplex PCR; TCRdb lists only in-frame clones, some missing. Clone size and the V and J calls come from that table; the DNA yielded D and trimming. The table includes approximately 290,000 clones, 80% to 90% detected once. Recovered status applied to Cohort 3 donors who had two consecutive negative PCRs. It also applied to those with clearance or with symptom resolution.

This TCR came from a woman under 40 who had recovered from COVID-19. Input material: PBMCs or T cells enriched from blood (not recorded which). The chain carries TRBV19 and TRBJ1-1; possible D gene TRBD1, 6 bases. The CDR3 is CASSYYSAGANTEAFF. As DNA, the CDR3 is TGTGCCAGTAGTTACTACTCTGCAGGGGCCAACACTGAAGCTTTCTTT.